This is a list of T cell receptor beta chains from one sample in a study of T cell repertoires in cytomegalovirus infection. MiXCR, applied by TCRdb to the reads, yields one record per CDR3 protein. The sample has under 350,000 distinct CDR3 sequences; over 7.5% are singletons. The sample taken for sequencing was PBMCs. The receptors stem from a human donor in good health (CMV status not recorded). Some clones in this sample may be carry-over from other donors' samples. Each CDR3 is given with its conserved first and last residue. The D gene is left open where the match is weak. Only some rows state a clone size, as once, few, many or a class for expanded clones.

TRBJ2-1 . TRBV15 many CATSRTTTYNEQFF TGTGCCACCAGCAGAACCACTACTTACAATGAGCAGTTCTTC
TRBJ2-3 . TRBV4-2 . CASSLLAGKGTDTQYF TGTGCCAGCAGCCTCCTAGCCGGCAAGGGGACAGATACGCAGTATTTT
TRBJ2-6 TRBD1 TRBV4-1 . CASSQDAGQGALISGANVLTF TGCGCCAGCAGCCAAGATGCGGGACAGGGGGCGCTCATCTCTGGGGCCAACGTCCTGACTTTC
TRBJ2-7 TRBD2 TRBV5-6 few CASSFERGGSHEQYF TGTGCCAGCAGCTTCGAGCGGGGGGGCTCCCACGAGCAGTACTTC
TRBJ2-7 TRBD1 TRBV7-9 once CASSPNSGQLYEQYF TGTGCCAGCAGTCCGAACTCGGGACAGCTCTACGAGCAGTACTTC
TRBJ1-2 . TRBV6-2/TRBV6-3 many CATEAWHGYTF TGTGCTACCGAGGCATGGCATGGCTACACCTTC
TRBJ2-3 TRBD2 TRBV4-1 . CASSQEGTSGDTQYF TGCGCCAGCAGCCAAGAAGGGACTAGCGGCGATACGCAGTATTTT
TRBJ2-1 TRBD2 TRBV28 . CASTLAFTSGNNYNEQFF TGTGCCAGCACCCTCGCCTTTACTAGCGGGAATAACTACAATGAGCAGTTCTTC
TRBJ2-1 . TRBV11-2 few CASSAVRNEQFF TGTGCCAGCAGCGCGGTTCGAAATGAGCAGTTCTTC
TRBJ1-2 . TRBV7-9 . CASSQGGGGYGYTF TGTGCCAGCAGCCAAGGGGGAGGCGGCTATGGCTACACCTTC
TRBJ2-4 TRBD1 TRBV6-1 . CASRGTGQNIQYF TGTGCCAGCAGGGGGACAGGGCAAAACATTCAGTACTTC
TRBJ2-3 TRBD2 TRBV19 . CASSPHGTSRTDTQYF TGTGCCAGTAGTCCCCACGGGACTAGCAGAACAGATACGCAGTATTTT
TRBJ1-2 . TRBV20-1 . CSARRFGDDYGYTF TGCAGTGCTAGGAGATTTGGGGACGACTATGGCTACACCTTC
TRBJ1-1 TRBD1 TRBV7-2 many CASSQGQLNTEAFF TGTGCCAGCAGCCAGGGACAGTTAAACACTGAAGCTTTCTTT
TRBJ1-2 . TRBV28 . CASSFTGSRYGYTF TGTGCCAGCAGTTTCACAGGGAGTCGCTATGGCTACACCTTC
TRBJ1-2 . TRBV29-1 many CSVDSGAYGYTF TGCAGCGTTGATTCCGGGGCCTATGGCTACACCTTC
TRBJ1-2 . TRBV7-2 many CASSSDRYGYTF TGTGCCAGCAGCTCAGACAGATATGGCTACACCTTC
TRBJ2-7 . TRBV10-3 . CAISEPGHSSAYEQYF TGTGCCATCAGTGAGCCGGGACACTCTTCGGCCTACGAGCAGTACTTC
TRBJ2-5 . TRBV4-3 many CASSQDITRTGSETQYF TGCGCCAGCAGCCAAGATATAACGCGTACCGGATCCGAGACCCAGTACTTC
TRBJ1-5 . TRBV6-6 . CASSYSGSTYQPQHF TGTGCCAGCAGTTACTCGGGCTCCACTTATCAGCCCCAGCATTTT
TRBJ2-3 TRBD1 TRBV12-3/TRBV12-4 many CASSGTGGGWSTDTQYF TGTGCCAGCAGCGGGACAGGGGGAGGTTGGAGCACAGATACGCAGTATTTT
TRBJ1-5 . TRBV20-1 few CSAREGGGGNQPQHF TGCAGTGCTAGAGAGGGGGGGGGCGGGAATCAGCCCCAGCATTTT
TRBJ1-6 TRBD1 TRBV20-1 . CSARSRTGSASPLHF TGCAGTGCTAGATCCAGGACAGGTTCGGCATCACCCCTCCACTTT
TRBJ1-2 . TRBV28 . CASSLAGGGRRLNYGYTF TGTGCCAGCAGTTTAGCGGGGGGGGGACGGAGACTAAACTATGGCTACACCTTC
TRBJ1-5 . TRBV7-9 many CASSLALGVGNQPQHF TGTGCCAGCAGCTTAGCTCTGGGGGTGGGCAATCAGCCCCAGCATTTT
TRBJ2-7 TRBD1 TRBV2 many CASSEQGAGYEQYF TGTGCCAGCAGTGAACAGGGGGCGGGATACGAGCAGTACTTC
TRBJ2-3 . TRBV7-4 few CASSSPPTRLVADTQYF TGTGCCAGCAGCTCCCCTCCCACACGACTCGTGGCAGATACGCAGTATTTT
TRBJ2-2 . TRBV7-6 many CASSPGTGANTGELFF TGTGCCAGCAGCCCAGGGACTGGGGCGAACACCGGGGAGCTGTTTTTT
TRBJ2-1 . TRBV6-1 many CASSSPHNEQFF TGTGCCAGCAGTTCGCCTCACAATGAGCAGTTCTTC
TRBJ2-7 TRBD2 TRBV10-3 few CAISDVAGVSEQYF TGTGCCATCAGTGATGTAGCGGGGGTTAGCGAGCAGTACTTC
TRBJ2-2 . TRBV4-3 many CASSQDRAGELFF TGCGCCAGCAGCCAAGATCGAGCGGGGGAGCTGTTTTTT
TRBJ2-3 . TRBV12-3/TRBV12-4 few CASSLGRGTSTDTQYF TGTGCCAGCAGTTTAGGGCGGGGCACTAGCACAGATACGCAGTATTTT
TRBJ1-2 . TRBV20-1 many CSAIVRGRAYGYTF TGCAGTGCTATCGTCCGGGGCAGGGCATATGGCTACACCTTC
TRBJ1-3 . TRBV6-1 . CATGGANTIYF TGTGCCACCGGGGGGGCCAACACCATATATTTT
TRBJ2-1 TRBD2 TRBV7-2 many CASSISGGAREQFF TGTGCCAGCAGCATTAGCGGGGGGGCTCGAGAGCAGTTCTTC
TRBJ2-3 . TRBV7-9 many CASSFYGQADTQYF TGTGCCAGCAGCTTTTATGGCCAGGCAGATACGCAGTATTTT
TRBJ1-2 . TRBV25-1 few CASSGVEVYGYTF TGTGCCAGCAGTGGGGTGGAGGTCTATGGCTACACCTTC
TRBJ1-2 . TRBV4-3 . CASSQTFEDYGYTF TGCGCCAGCAGCCAAACCTTCGAAGACTATGGCTACACCTTC
TRBJ1-4 . TRBV7-2 . CASSRLGTEKLFF TGTGCCAGCAGCCGCTTGGGCACGGAAAAACTGTTTTTT
TRBJ2-7 . TRBV5-5 many CASSLVGGTSYEQYF TGTGCCAGCAGCTTGGTTGGAGGGACCTCCTACGAGCAGTACTTC
TRBJ1-5 TRBD1 TRBV7-2 . CASGGAGNDQHF TGTGCTTCAGGGGGCGCAGGGAACGACCAGCATTTT
TRBJ2-1 TRBD2 TRBV7-2 many CASSLNREAAYNEQFF TGTGCCAGCAGCTTAAACCGGGAGGCCGCCTACAATGAGCAGTTCTTC
TRBJ1-6 . TRBV7-3 many CASSRRANSPLHF TGTGCCAGCAGCCGACGGGCTAATTCACCCCTCCACTTT
TRBJ2-7 . TRBV7-8 many CASSQEGRYEQYF TGTGCCAGCAGCCAAGAGGGAAGATACGAGCAGTACTTC
TRBJ1-5 . TRBV6-1 few CASLSSGVQPQHF TGTGCCAGTCTTTCTAGTGGTGTTCAGCCCCAGCATTTT
TRBJ1-1 . TRBV6-5 many CASSYSGTGVSRNTEAFF TGTGCCAGCAGTTACTCGGGGACGGGCGTCTCGAGGAACACTGAAGCTTTCTTT
TRBJ1-2 . TRBV12-3/TRBV12-4 few CASSKGGLNYGYTF TGTGCCAGCAGCAAGGGAGGACTTAACTATGGCTACACCTTC
TRBJ2-1 TRBD2 TRBV20-1 few CSASPSGIDNEQFF TGCAGTGCTAGCCCTAGCGGGATCGACAATGAGCAGTTCTTC
TRBJ2-1 . TRBV11-3 few CASSLAGGRADNEQFF TGTGCCAGCAGCTTAGCGGGGGGCAGGGCCGACAATGAGCAGTTCTTC
TRBJ1-1 TRBD1 TRBV7-2 many CASSLTGTGETEAFF TGTGCCAGCAGCTTAACCGGGACAGGGGAGACTGAAGCTTTCTTT
TRBJ2-7 TRBD1 TRBV28 many CASSSSGQGASEQYF TGTGCCAGCAGTTCATCGGGACAGGGGGCCTCCGAGCAGTACTTC